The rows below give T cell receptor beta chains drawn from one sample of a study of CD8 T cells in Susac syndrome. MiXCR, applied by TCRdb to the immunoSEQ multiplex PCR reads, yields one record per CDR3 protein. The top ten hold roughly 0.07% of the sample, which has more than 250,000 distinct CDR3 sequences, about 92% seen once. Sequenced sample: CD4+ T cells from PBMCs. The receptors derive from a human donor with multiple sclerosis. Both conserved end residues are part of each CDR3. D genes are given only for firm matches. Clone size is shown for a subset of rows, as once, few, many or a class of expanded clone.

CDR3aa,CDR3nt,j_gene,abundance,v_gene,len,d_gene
CASTTSRVLSEETQYF,TGTGCCAGCACAACCTCCAGGGTTTTGTCAGAAGAGACCCAGTACTTC,TRBJ2-5,.,TRBV7-2,16,.
CASSYLGGDYGYTF,TGTGCCAGCAGTTATCTGGGGGGCGACTATGGCTACACCTTC,TRBJ1-2,.,TRBV6-5,14,.
CSARNTNGNQPQHF,TGCAGTGCTAGAAATACTAACGGCAATCAGCCCCAGCATTTT,TRBJ1-5,once,TRBV20-1,14,.
CSARGPRVAFF,TGCAGTGCTAGAGGGCCGCGGGTGGCTTTCTTT,TRBJ1-1,.,TRBV20-1,11,.
CASSAQPTANEQFF,TGTGCCAGCAGCGCCCAGCCGACAGCGAATGAGCAGTTCTTC,TRBJ2-1,.,TRBV9,14,.
CSARESGRDYGYTF,TGCAGTGCTAGAGAAAGCGGCAGAGACTATGGCTACACCTTC,TRBJ1-2,once,TRBV20-1,14,.
CASSAGSLETQYF,TGTGCCAGCAGTGCGGGATCGCTAGAGACCCAGTACTTC,TRBJ2-5,.,TRBV6-2/TRBV6-3,13,.
CASSIGQGETSPQHF,TGTGCCAGTAGTATAGGGCAGGGTGAAACTTCACCCCAGCATTTT,TRBJ1-5,.,TRBV19,15,.
CSAPLAGVSSYNEQFF,TGCAGTGCCCCACTAGCGGGGGTGAGCTCCTACAATGAGCAGTTCTTC,TRBJ2-1,.,TRBV20-1,16,TRBD2
CASSSQGLQETQYF,TGTGCCAGCAGTTCACAGGGGCTCCAAGAGACCCAGTACTTC,TRBJ2-5,.,TRBV2,14,TRBD1
CASSSGQRNTGELFF,TGCGCCAGCAGCTCCGGACAGAGGAACACCGGGGAGCTGTTTTTT,TRBJ2-2,.,TRBV5-1,15,.
CASSPPYGRGTKETQYF,TGTGCCAGCTCACCACCGTATGGCAGGGGGACAAAAGAGACCCAGTACTTC,TRBJ2-5,.,TRBV18,17,TRBD1
CASSESRRMNTEAFF,TGTGCCAGCAGTGAATCCCGACGGATGAACACTGAAGCTTTCTTT,TRBJ1-1,.,TRBV6-1,15,.
CASSERGSSYNEQFF,TGCGCCAGCAGTGAGCGGGGGAGCTCCTACAATGAGCAGTTCTTC,TRBJ2-1,.,TRBV10-1,15,.
CASRHRLGNTIYF,TGTGCCAGCAGACACCGACTGGGAAACACCATATATTTT,TRBJ1-3,.,TRBV6-5,13,.
CSAGTSGDPRSSYEQYF,TGCAGTGCTGGGACTAGCGGGGACCCTAGAAGCTCCTACGAGCAGTACTTC,TRBJ2-7,.,TRBV20-1,17,TRBD2
CASSYSAGYSYNEQFF,TGTGCCAGCAGTTACTCGGCGGGGTACTCCTACAATGAGCAGTTCTTC,TRBJ2-1,.,TRBV6-2/TRBV6-3,16,.
CASSQGLASGRNEQFF,TGTGCCAGCAGCCAAGGCCTGGCTAGCGGGAGAAATGAGCAGTTCTTC,TRBJ2-1,.,TRBV14,16,TRBD2
CASTGAEGREQFF,TGTGCCAGCACCGGGGCCGAGGGTAGAGAGCAGTTCTTC,TRBJ2-1,once,TRBV25-1,13,.
CSVSRTGVRTGELFF,TGCAGCGTTTCCCGGACAGGGGTGCGGACCGGGGAGCTGTTTTTT,TRBJ2-2,.,TRBV29-1,15,TRBD1
CAISGERGGRHEQFF,TGTGCCATCAGTGGAGAGCGGGGGGGCCGTCATGAGCAGTTCTTC,TRBJ2-1,.,TRBV10-3,15,TRBD2
CAWSLTSQETQYF,TGTGCCTGGAGCCTAACATCACAAGAGACCCAGTACTTC,TRBJ2-5,once,TRBV30,13,.
CASSIRGGDTDTQYF,TGTGCCAGTAGTATTCGGGGCGGGGACACAGATACGCAGTATTTT,TRBJ2-3,.,TRBV19,15,.
CASSVGAGQAHNEQFF,TGTGCCAGCAGCGTAGGGGCCGGGCAGGCTCACAATGAGCAGTTCTTC,TRBJ2-1,.,TRBV9,16,.